This T cell receptor (beta chain) was retrieved from a study of shared clonotypes between healthy human individuals. Regarding the study as a whole: Compared with clonotypes that all four donors shared, non-shared clonotypes had lower generation probabilities. Investigators collected only blood, and repertoires in tissues likely differ.

In regard to this clone: The antigen is not known.

CDR1 SGDLS and CDR2 YYNGEE come from the germline V gene. The V and J ends lost 6 bases and 6 bases respectively, with 17 bases between them. The CDR3 totals 14 residues. Authors' processing steps: Filtering differed for immunoSEQ, which gave only junction sequences without quality scores. TCRdb's copy holds only in-frame clones and misses some; the assay was immunoSEQ multiplex PCR. V and J calls and clone size are copied from that table; D and trimming were computed from the DNA. The top ten hold approximately 0.4% of the sample, which has 2 million to 2.5 million clones, around 90% seen once. The chain recombines TRBV9 with TRBJ2-3, with a possible D match to TRBD2 (6 bases). This clonotype was sampled from a man aged 18 to 35 in good health. Some clones in this sample may be carry-over from other donors' samples. Sequenced sample: naive CD4+ T cells from PBMCs. Subset indicated: CD45RA+ positively selected. As DNA, the CDR3 is TGTGCCAGCACGATCAACGGGGCGGGGGATACGCAGTATTTT. Amino acids: CASTINGAGDTQYF. Full variable domain (remainder filled in from reference TRBV9 and TRBJ2-3): DSGVTQTPKHLITATGQRVTLRCSPRSGDLSVYWYQQSLDQGLQFLIQYYNGEERAKGNILERFSAQQFPDLHSELNLSSLELGDSALYFCASTINGAGDTQYFGPGTRLTVL.